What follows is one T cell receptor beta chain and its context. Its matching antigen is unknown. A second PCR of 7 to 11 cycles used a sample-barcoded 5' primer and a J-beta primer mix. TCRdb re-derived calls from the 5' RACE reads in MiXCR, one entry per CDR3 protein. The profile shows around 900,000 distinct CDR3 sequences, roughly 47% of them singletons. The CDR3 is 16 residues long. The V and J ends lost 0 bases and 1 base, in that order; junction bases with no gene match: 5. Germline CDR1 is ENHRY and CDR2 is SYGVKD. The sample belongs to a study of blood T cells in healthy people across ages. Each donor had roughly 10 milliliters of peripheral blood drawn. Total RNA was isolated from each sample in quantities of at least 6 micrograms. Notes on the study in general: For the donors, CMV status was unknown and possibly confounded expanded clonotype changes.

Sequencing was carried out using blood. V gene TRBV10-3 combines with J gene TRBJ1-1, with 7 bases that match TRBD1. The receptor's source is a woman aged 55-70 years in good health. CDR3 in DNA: TGTGCCATCAGTGAGTCCGCGGGGACAGCGAACACTGAAGCTTTCTTT. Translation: CAISESAGTANTEAFF.